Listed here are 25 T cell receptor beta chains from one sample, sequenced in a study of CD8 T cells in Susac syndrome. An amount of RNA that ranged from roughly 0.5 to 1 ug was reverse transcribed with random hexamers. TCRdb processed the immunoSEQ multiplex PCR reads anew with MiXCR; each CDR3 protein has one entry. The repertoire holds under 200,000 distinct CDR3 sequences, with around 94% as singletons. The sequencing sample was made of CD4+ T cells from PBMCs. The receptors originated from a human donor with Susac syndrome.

The CDR3 region is CASSQVENTEAFF. CDR3 coding DNA: TGTGCCAGCAGCCAAGTTGAGAACACTGAAGCTTTCTTT. V is TRBV3-1 and J is TRBJ1-1; D gene uncertain. The ends were cut back, 1 base at V and 1 base at J, with 4 bases in the middle. CDR1 is LGHDT and CDR2 is YNNKEL in the germline V gene (reference sequence). This CDR3 has 13 residues.

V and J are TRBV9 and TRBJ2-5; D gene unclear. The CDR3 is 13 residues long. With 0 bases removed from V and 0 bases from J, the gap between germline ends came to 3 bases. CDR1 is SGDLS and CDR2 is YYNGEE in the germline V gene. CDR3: CASSVADQETQYF. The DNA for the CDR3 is TGTGCCAGCAGCGTAGCGGACCAAGAGACCCAGTACTTC. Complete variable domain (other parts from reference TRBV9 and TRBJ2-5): DSGVTQTPKHLITATGQRVTLRCSPRSGDLSVYWYQQSLDQGLQFLIQYYNGEERAKGNILERFSAQQFPDLHSELNLSSLELGDSALYFCASSVADQETQYFGPGTRLLVL.

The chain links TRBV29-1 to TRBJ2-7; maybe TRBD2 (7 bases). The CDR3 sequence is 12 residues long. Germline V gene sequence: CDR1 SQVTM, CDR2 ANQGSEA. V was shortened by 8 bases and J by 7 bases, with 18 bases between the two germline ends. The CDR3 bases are TGCAGCCTATATAATGGGAGGGGGGAGCAGTACTTC. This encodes CSLYNGRGEQYF.

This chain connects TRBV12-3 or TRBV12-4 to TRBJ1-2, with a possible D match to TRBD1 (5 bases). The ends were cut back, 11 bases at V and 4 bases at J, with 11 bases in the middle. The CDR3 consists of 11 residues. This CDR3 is CAVGGLYGYTF. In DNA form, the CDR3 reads TGTGCCGTGGGGGGTCTCTATGGCTACACCTTC.

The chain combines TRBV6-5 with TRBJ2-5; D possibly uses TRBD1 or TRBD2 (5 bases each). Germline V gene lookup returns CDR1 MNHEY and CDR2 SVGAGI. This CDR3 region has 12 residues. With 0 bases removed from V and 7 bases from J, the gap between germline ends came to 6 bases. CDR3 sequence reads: CASSYSRGTQYF. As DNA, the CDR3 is TGTGCCAGCAGTTACTCGAGGGGGACCCAGTACTTC.

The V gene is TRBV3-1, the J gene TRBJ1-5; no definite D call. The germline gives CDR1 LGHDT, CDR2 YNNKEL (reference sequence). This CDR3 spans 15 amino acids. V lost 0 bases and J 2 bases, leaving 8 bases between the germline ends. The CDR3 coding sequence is TGTGCCAGCAGCCAAGACGGACGGGGCAATCAGCCCCAGCATTTT. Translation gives CASSQDGRGNQPQHF.

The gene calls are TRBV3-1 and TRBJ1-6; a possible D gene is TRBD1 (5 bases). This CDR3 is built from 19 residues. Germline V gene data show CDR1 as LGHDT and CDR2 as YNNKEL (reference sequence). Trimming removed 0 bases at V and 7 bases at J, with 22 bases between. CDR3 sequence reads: CASSQDGQGRGIWNSPLHF. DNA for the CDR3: TGTGCCAGCAGCCAAGACGGGCAGGGCCGAGGTATATGGAATTCACCCCTCCACTTT.

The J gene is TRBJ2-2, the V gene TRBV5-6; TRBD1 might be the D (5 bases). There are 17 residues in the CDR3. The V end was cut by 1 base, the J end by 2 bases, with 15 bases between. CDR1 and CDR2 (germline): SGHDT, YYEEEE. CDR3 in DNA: TGTGCCAGCAGCTTGTTGAGACAGCGTCATAACACCGGGGAGCTGTTTTTT. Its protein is CASSLLRQRHNTGELFF.

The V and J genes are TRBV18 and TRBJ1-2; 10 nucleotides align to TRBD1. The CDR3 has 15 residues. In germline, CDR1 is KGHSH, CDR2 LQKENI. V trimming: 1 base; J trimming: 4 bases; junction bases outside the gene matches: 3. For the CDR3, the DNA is TGTGCCAGCTCACCACTACGGGACAGGGGCTATGGCTACACCTTC. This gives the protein CASSPLRDRGYGYTF.

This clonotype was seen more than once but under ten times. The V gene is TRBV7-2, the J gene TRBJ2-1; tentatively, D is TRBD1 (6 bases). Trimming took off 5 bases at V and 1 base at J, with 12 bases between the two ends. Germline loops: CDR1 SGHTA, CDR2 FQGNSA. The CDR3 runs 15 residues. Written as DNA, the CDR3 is TGTGCCAGCAGCATCGGGACACCTTCCTACAATGAGCAGTTCTTC. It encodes CASSIGTPSYNEQFF.

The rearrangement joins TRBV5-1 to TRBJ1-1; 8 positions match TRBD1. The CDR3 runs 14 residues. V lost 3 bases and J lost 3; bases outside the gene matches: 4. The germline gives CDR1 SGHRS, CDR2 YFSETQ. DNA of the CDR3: TGCGCCAGCAGCTCTCAGGGGGCCCACACTGAAGCTTTCTTT. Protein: CASSSQGAHTEAFF.

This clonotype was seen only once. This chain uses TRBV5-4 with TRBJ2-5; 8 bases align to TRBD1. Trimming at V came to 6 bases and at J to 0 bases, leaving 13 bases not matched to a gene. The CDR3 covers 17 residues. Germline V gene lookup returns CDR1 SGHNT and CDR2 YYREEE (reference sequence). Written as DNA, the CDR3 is TGTGCCAGCACTTCGAAGAGGACAGGGACGTACCAAGAGACCCAGTACTTC. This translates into CASTSKRTGTYQETQYF.

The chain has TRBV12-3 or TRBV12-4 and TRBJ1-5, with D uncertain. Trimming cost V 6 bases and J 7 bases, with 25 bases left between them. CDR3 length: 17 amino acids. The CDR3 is CASSTSGRTRGKQPQHF. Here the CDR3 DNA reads TGTGCCAGCAGCACCTCGGGGAGGACCCGAGGGAAACAGCCCCAGCATTTT.

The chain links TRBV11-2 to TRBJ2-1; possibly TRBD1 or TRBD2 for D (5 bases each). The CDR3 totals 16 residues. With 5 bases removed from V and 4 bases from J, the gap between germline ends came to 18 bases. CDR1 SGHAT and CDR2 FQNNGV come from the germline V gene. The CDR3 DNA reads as TGTGCCAGCAGCCCAACCGGGGCCGCACCTTACAATGAGCAGTTCTTC. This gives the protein CASSPTGAAPYNEQFF.

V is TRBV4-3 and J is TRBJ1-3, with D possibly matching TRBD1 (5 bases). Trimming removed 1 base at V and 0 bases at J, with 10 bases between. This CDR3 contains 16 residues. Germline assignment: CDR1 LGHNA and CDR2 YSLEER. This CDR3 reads CASSQALGDSGNTIYF. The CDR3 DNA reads TGCGCCAGCAGCCAAGCTTTGGGGGACTCTGGAAACACCATATATTTT.

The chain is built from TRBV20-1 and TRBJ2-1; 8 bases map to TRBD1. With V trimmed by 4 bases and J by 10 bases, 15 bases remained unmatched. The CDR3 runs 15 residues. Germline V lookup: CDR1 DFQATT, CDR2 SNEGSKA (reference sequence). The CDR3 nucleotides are TGCAGTGCTACAGGGGGCGCATCTTCCGAGAACGAGCAGTTCTTC. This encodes CSATGGASSENEQFF.

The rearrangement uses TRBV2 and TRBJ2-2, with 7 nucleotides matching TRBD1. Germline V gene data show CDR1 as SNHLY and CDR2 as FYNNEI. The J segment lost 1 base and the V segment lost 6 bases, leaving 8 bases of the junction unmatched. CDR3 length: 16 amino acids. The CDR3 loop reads CASREKGQRNTGELFF. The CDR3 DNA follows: TGTGCCAGCAGGGAAAAGGGACAGCGGAACACCGGGGAGCTGTTTTTT.

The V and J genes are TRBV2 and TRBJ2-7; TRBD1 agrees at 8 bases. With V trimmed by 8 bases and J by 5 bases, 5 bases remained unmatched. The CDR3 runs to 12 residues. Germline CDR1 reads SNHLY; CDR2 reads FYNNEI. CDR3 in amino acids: CASRQGTDEQYF. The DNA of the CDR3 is TGTGCCAGCCGACAGGGGACCGACGAGCAGTACTTC. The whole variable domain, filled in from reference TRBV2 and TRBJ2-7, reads EPEVTQTPSHQVTQMGQEVILRCVPISNHLYFYWYRQILGQKVEFLVSFYNNEISEKSEIFDDQFSVERPDGSNFTLKIRSTKLEDSAMYFCASRQGTDEQYFGPGTRLTVT.

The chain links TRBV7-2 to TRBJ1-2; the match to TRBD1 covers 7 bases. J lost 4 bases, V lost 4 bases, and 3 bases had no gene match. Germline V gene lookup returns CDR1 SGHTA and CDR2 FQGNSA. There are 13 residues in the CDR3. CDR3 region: CASSSRTGYGYTF. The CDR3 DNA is TGTGCCAGCAGCTCCCGGACAGGCTATGGCTACACCTTC.

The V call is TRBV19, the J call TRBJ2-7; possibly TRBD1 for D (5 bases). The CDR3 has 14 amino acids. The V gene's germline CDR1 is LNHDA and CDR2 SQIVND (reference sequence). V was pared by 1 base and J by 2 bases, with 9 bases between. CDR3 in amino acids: CASSIAPGPYEQYF. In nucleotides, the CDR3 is TGTGCCAGTAGTATAGCTCCAGGGCCCTACGAGCAGTACTTC.

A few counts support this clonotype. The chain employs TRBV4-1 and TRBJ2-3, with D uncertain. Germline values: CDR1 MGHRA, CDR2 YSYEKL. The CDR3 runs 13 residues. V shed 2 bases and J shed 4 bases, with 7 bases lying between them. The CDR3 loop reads CASSQQQSDTQYF. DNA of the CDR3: TGCGCCAGCAGCCAACAGCAGTCAGATACGCAGTATTTT.

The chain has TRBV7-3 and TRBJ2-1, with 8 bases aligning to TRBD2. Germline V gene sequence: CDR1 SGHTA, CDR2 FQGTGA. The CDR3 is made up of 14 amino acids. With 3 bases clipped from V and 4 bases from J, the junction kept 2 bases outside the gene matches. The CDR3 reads CASSFPGGYNEQFF. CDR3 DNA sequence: TGTGCCAGCAGCTTCCCGGGGGGGTACAATGAGCAGTTCTTC.

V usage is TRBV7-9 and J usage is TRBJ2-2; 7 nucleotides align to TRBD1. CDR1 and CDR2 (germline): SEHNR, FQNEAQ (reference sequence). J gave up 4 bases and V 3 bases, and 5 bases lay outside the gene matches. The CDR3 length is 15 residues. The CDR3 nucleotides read TGTGCCAGCAGCTTTCTACAGGGGCTCACCGGGGAGCTGTTTTTT. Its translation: CASSFLQGLTGELFF.

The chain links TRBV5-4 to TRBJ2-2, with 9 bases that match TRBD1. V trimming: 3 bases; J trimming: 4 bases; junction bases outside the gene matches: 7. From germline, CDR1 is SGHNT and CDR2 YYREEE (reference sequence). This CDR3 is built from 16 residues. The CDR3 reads CASSSGQGRFTGELFF. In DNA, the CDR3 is TGTGCCAGCAGCTCGGGACAGGGAAGATTCACCGGGGAGCTGTTTTTT. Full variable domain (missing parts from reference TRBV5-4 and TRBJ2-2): ETGVTQSPTHLIKTRGQQVTLRCSSQSGHNTVSWYQQALGQGPQFIFQYYREEENGRGNFPPRFSGLQFPNYSSELNVNALELDDSALYLCASSSGQGRFTGELFFGEGSRLTVL.

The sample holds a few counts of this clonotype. CDR3 DNA: TGTGCCAGCAGCTTGGCAGGGGGTTATGAGCAGTTCTTC. Translation gives CASSLAGGYEQFF. The chain couples TRBV7-2 to TRBJ2-1; the match to TRBD1 covers 7 bases. CDR1 SGHTA and CDR2 FQGNSA come from the germline V gene. V was clipped by 3 bases and J by 8 bases; unmatched bases: 4. This CDR3 has 13 residues.